Listed here are 26 T cell receptor beta chains from one sample, sequenced in a study of OX40 agonist ivuxolimab in advanced cancers. Measured with immunoSEQ multiplex PCR; TCRdb has only the in-frame clones, and not every one. The sample has approximately 67,000 clones; around 80% are singletons. This material consisted of CD4+ or CD8+ T cells sorted from blood, taken in a trial of the OX40 agonist ivuxolimab. All receptors come from an adult with an advanced solid tumor such as melanoma, head and neck, liver or kidney cancer.

Only a few counts were recorded for this clone. This sequence joins TRBV6-5 and TRBJ2-7; 7 nucleotides agree with TRBD2. CDR3 length: 14 residues. Germline V gives CDR1 MNHEY, CDR2 SVGAGI. J gave up 6 bases and V 5 bases, and 10 bases lay outside the gene matches. In DNA, the CDR3 is TGTGCCAGCAGTCCGGGACTACAAAACAGCGAGCAGTACTTC. This codes for CASSPGLQNSEQYF.

The genes are TRBV19 and TRBJ2-1; 11 nucleotides match TRBD1. V shed 3 bases and J 2 bases; nucleotides not matched to a gene: 0. CDR1 and CDR2 from the germline V gene are LNHDA and SQIVND (reference sequence). This CDR3 is built from 15 residues. As DNA, the CDR3 is TGTGCCAGTAGTATGGACAGGGGGCCCTACAATGAGCAGTTCTTC. This gives the protein CASSMDRGPYNEQFF.

V usage is TRBV19 and J usage is TRBJ2-5, with 7 positions matching TRBD2. Germline lookup yields CDR1 LNHDA and CDR2 SQIVND (reference sequence). The V and J ends lost 3 bases and 5 bases, in that order; junction bases with no gene match: 12. This CDR3 comprises 16 residues. This chain's CDR3 is CASSIGRGRAVETQYF. The CDR3 DNA reads TGTGCCAGTAGTATCGGACGAGGGAGGGCCGTGGAGACCCAGTACTTC.

The chain employs TRBV9 and TRBJ2-1; the match to TRBD2 covers 8 bases. CDR1 and CDR2 (germline): SGDLS, YYNGEE. Germline trimming cut 6 bases from V and 0 bases from J; bases unmatched to any gene: 2. This CDR3 spans 14 amino acids. This CDR3 is CASMRGDSYNEQFF. In nucleotides, the CDR3 is TGTGCCAGCATGCGGGGGGACTCCTACAATGAGCAGTTCTTC.

The chain employs TRBV27 and TRBJ1-4; D is perhaps TRBD1 (6 bases). CDR1 and CDR2 from the germline V gene are MNHEY and SMNVEV (reference sequence). This CDR3 has 17 amino acids. V was shortened by 2 bases and J by 0 bases, with 13 bases between the two germline ends. The CDR3 is CASSLGGTPSTNEKLFF. The DNA of the CDR3 is TGTGCCAGCAGTTTAGGTGGGACACCATCAACTAATGAAAAACTGTTTTTT.

The chain has TRBV6-1 and TRBJ2-3; 8 bases agree with TRBD2. The V gene's germline CDR1 is MNHNS and CDR2 SASEGT. The CDR3 totals 14 residues. The J segment lost 4 bases and the V segment lost 8 bases, leaving 8 bases of the junction unmatched. The chain's CDR3 is CASHGGVWADTQYF. The CDR3 DNA reads as TGTGCCAGCCACGGGGGGGTGTGGGCAGATACGCAGTATTTT.

This sequence joins TRBV6-5 and TRBJ2-3, with 12 bases matching TRBD2. The V and J ends lost 4 bases and 4 bases, in that order; junction bases with no gene match: 6. The CDR3 consists of 16 residues. In germline, CDR1 is MNHEY, CDR2 SVGAGI. The CDR3 region has the DNA TGTGCCAGCAGTTTAGGTCTAGCGGGGGGGGCAGATACGCAGTATTTT. This translates into CASSLGLAGGADTQYF.

This sequence joins TRBV5-4 and TRBJ2-1; 11 nucleotides match TRBD2. With V trimmed by 0 bases and J by 9 bases, 2 bases remained unmatched. The CDR3 length is 14 residues. Per germline, CDR1 SGHNT and CDR2 YYREEE (reference sequence). The CDR3 region is CASSLGLAGGEQFF. The DNA of the CDR3 is TGTGCCAGCAGCTTGGGCCTAGCGGGAGGTGAGCAGTTCTTC.

This chain links TRBV7-9 with TRBJ2-5; the D gene is possibly TRBD2 (5 bases). There are 14 residues in the CDR3. The ends were cut back, 1 base at V and 7 bases at J, with 13 bases in the middle. CDR1 and CDR2 (germline): SEHNR, FQNEAQ (reference sequence). CDR3 region: CASSLGDYERTQYF. CDR3 nucleotides: TGTGCCAGCAGCTTAGGAGACTATGAGAGGACCCAGTACTTC.

This chain links TRBV30 with TRBJ1-6; 10 positions match TRBD1. V lost 5 bases and J lost 7; bases outside the gene matches: 8. The CDR3 is made up of 15 amino acids. Per germline, CDR1 GTSNPN and CDR2 SVGIG (reference sequence). CDR3 residues: CAWEGGQGRNSPLHF. Written as DNA, the CDR3 is TGTGCCTGGGAAGGGGGACAGGGGAGGAATTCACCCCTCCACTTT.

J is TRBJ1-1 and V is TRBV2, with 8 nucleotides matching TRBD1. CDR1 SNHLY and CDR2 FYNNEI come from the germline V gene. The CDR3 contains 12 residues. V shed 8 bases and J 5 bases; nucleotides not matched to a gene: 4. In nucleotides, the CDR3 is TGTGCCAGCGGCGACAGGGGTACTGAAGCTTTCTTT. Amino acid sequence: CASGDRGTEAFF.

The chain combines TRBV7-9 with TRBJ1-1; TRBD1 matches at 7 bases. Germline V lookup: CDR1 SEHNR, CDR2 FQNEAQ (reference sequence). J lost 3 bases, V lost 6 bases, and 4 bases had no gene match. The CDR3 consists of 13 residues. The CDR3 reads CASRTTGYTEAFF. The CDR3 DNA follows: TGTGCCAGCAGGACGACAGGGTACACTGAAGCTTTCTTT.

The chain links TRBV20-1 to TRBJ2-1; TRBD2 agrees at 8 bases. Germline-derived CDR1 and CDR2 are DFQATT and SNEGSKA (reference sequence). V trimming: 6 bases; J trimming: 6 bases; junction bases outside the gene matches: 1. This CDR3 spans 11 amino acids. The CDR3 DNA sequence: TGCAGTGCGGGGACTAGCAATGAGCAGTTCTTC. Translated: CSAGTSNEQFF.

This clone has only a few counts. V and J are TRBV13 and TRBJ1-3; D call uncertain. Germline V gene sequence: CDR1 PRHDT, CDR2 FYEKMQ (reference sequence). Trimming took off 5 bases at V and 4 bases at J, with 12 bases between the two ends. The CDR3 is made up of 14 amino acids. CDR3 region: CASSLRGIGNTIYF. The CDR3 DNA is TGTGCCAGCAGCCTCCGGGGAATCGGAAACACCATATATTTT.

The table lists this clone with a count of one. The V gene is TRBV7-6, the J gene TRBJ2-1; the D is unclear. The V gene lost 1 base and the J gene lost 0 bases, with 13 bases spanning the gap. The CDR3 has 17 amino acids. Germline V lookup: CDR1 SGHVS, CDR2 FNYEAQ. Here the CDR3 DNA reads TGTGCCAGCAGCTTAGAGTCAGCCAGGAGCTCCTACAATGAGCAGTTCTTC. Translating it yields CASSLESARSSYNEQFF. Full variable domain (missing parts from reference TRBV7-6 and TRBJ2-1): GAGVSQSPRYKVTKRGQDVALRCDPISGHVSLYWYRQALGQGPEFLTYFNYEAQQDKSGLPNDRFSAERPEGSISTLTIQRTEQRDSAMYRCASSLESARSSYNEQFFGPGTRLTVL.

The chain has TRBV4-1 and TRBJ2-2; 7 bases agree with TRBD2. Unmatched junction bases numbered 19, after V lost 1 base and J lost 8 bases. The CDR3 consists of 19 residues. From germline, CDR1 is MGHRA and CDR2 YSYEKL. Here the CDR3 reads CASSQVGVSASGLQGELFF. The CDR3 DNA sequence: TGCGCCAGCAGCCAAGTAGGCGTCTCGGCTAGCGGTCTCCAAGGGGAGCTGTTTTTT.

The chain employs TRBV7-6 and TRBJ2-5; a weak D match, TRBD2 (6 bases). V shed 3 bases and J shed 3 bases, with 14 bases lying between them. Germline V gene data show CDR1 as SGHVS and CDR2 as FNYEAQ. The CDR3 has 15 residues. CDR3 DNA: TGTGCCAGCAGCTTTGGCGGGACGACCGAAGAGACCCAGTACTTC. The encoded protein is CASSFGGTTEETQYF.

This sequence joins TRBV5-1 and TRBJ2-1; possibly TRBD1 for D (5 bases). V shed 0 bases and J shed 5 bases, with 12 bases lying between them. This CDR3 is built from 15 residues. Germline V gene data show CDR1 as SGHRS and CDR2 as YFSETQ. The CDR3 DNA follows: TGCGCCAGCAGCTTGGATCCAGGGCTTAACAATGAGCAGTTCTTC. Amino acid sequence: CASSLDPGLNNEQFF.

The rearrangement joins TRBV7-8 to TRBJ2-7, with TRBD2 identical over 13 bases. V trimming: 1 base; J trimming: 1 base; junction bases outside the gene matches: 10. Germline CDR1 SGHVS, CDR2 FQNEAQ. This CDR3 has 19 amino acids. The CDR3 reads CASSLDRWTSGSSSYEQYF. CDR3 DNA sequence: TGTGCCAGCAGCTTAGATCGTTGGACTAGCGGGAGTTCATCCTACGAGCAGTACTTC. The variable domain in full, with the rest retrieved from reference TRBV7-8 and TRBJ2-7, is GAGVSQSPRYKVAKRGQDVALRCDPISGHVSLFWYQQALGQGPEFLTYFQNEAQLDKSGLPSDRFFAERPEGSVSTLKIQRTQQEDSAVYLCASSLDRWTSGSSSYEQYFGPGTRLTVT.

The chain has TRBV30 and TRBJ1-1, with TRBD1 as a possible D gene (6 bases). There are 16 residues in the CDR3. Trimming left V 4 bases short and J 0 bases short, with 18 bases between. Germline values: CDR1 GTSNPN, CDR2 SVGIG (reference sequence). CDR3 DNA: TGTGCCTGGAAAAGAATTAGCGGACAGATGAACACTGAAGCTTTCTTT. Translated: CAWKRISGQMNTEAFF. The entire variable domain, with the rest obtained from reference TRBV30 and TRBJ1-1, is as follows: SQTIHQWPATLVQPVGSPLSLECTVEGTSNPNLYWYRQAAGRGLQLLFYSVGIGQISSEVPQNLSASRPQDRQFILSSKKLLLSDSGFYLCAWKRISGQMNTEAFFGQGTRLTVV.

About this clone itself: Germline is not matched at one junction end, which may reflect a read error. V usage is TRBV2 and J usage is TRBJ2-7; perhaps TRBD1 as D (6 bases). Germline V gene sequence: CDR1 SNHLY, CDR2 FYNNEI. The CDR3 runs to 11 residues. The CDR3 spells CASSEGRQVSF. Here the CDR3 DNA reads TGTGCCAGCAGTGAAGGTAGACAGGTATCCTTC.

The rearrangement links TRBV2 to TRBJ2-7; D is possibly TRBD1 (6 bases). The germline gives CDR1 SNHLY, CDR2 FYNNEI. The ends were cut back, 5 bases at V and 0 bases at J, with 20 bases in the middle. The CDR3 spans 17 residues. The CDR3 DNA reads as TGTGCCAGCAGTAACAACCCGACAGGCTGGGGCTCCTACGAGCAGTACTTC. This codes for CASSNNPTGWGSYEQYF.

V is TRBV5-6 and J is TRBJ2-7, with 9 bases identical to TRBD1. Germline V gene sequence: CDR1 SGHDT, CDR2 YYEEEE. This CDR3 region has 16 residues. V gave up 0 bases and J gave up 0 bases; unmatched junction bases: 4. The DNA of the CDR3 is TGTGCCAGCAGCTTGGCACAGGGGGCCATCTCCTACGAGCAGTACGTC. Its translation is CASSLAQGAISYEQYV.

The gene calls are TRBV2 and TRBJ1-1; the D gene is possibly TRBD1 (5 bases). Trimming stripped 6 bases from V and 4 bases from J, with 15 bases between. CDR3 length: 14 amino acids. Germline CDR1 reads SNHLY; CDR2 reads FYNNEI. The CDR3 coding sequence is TGTGCCAGCAGCCTCCAGGGTCTGGGCACTGAAGCTTTCTTT. The encoded protein is CASSLQGLGTEAFF.

The chain uses TRBV28 and TRBJ2-7; 7 nucleotides match TRBD2. The CDR3 length is 13 residues. V was clipped by 8 bases and J by 7 bases; unmatched bases: 11. Germline CDR1 MDHEN, CDR2 SYDVKM. CDR3 coding DNA: TGTGCCAGCGGCCTCGGGGGGTTGAGAGAGCAGTACTTC. It specifies CASGLGGLREQYF. Based on the CDR3 plus reference TRBV28 and TRBJ2-7, the full variable domain is DVKVTQSSRYLVKRTGEKVFLECVQDMDHENMFWYRQDPGLGLRLIYFSYDVKMKEKGDIPEGYSVSREKKERFSLILESASTNQTSMYLCASGLGGLREQYFGPGTRLTVT.

The V and J genes are TRBV19 and TRBJ2-3, with D maybe TRBD2 (6 bases). The germline V and J ends were trimmed by 5 bases and 0 bases, with 12 bases remaining between them. Germline V gene data show CDR1 as LNHDA and CDR2 as SQIVND (reference sequence). The CDR3 totals 15 residues. CDR3 DNA sequence: TGTGCCAGTAGTCTCGGGGGACTTAGCACAGATACGCAGTATTTT. It encodes CASSLGGLSTDTQYF.